This entry is about one T cell receptor beta chain. Antigen unknown. The sample is drawn from a study of T cell clusters in autoimmune cytopenias. As for the study in general: The median distinct TRB clonotype count was approximately 2,400 per sample, from a median about 54,000 reads.

General study points: The T cell clusters came from computational analysis alone and lack functional validation.

TRB amplification used 250 ng of peripheral blood genomic DNA. One tube held mixed TRB-A and TRB-B primer pools for touch-down PCR. TCRdb reprocessed the multiplex PCR reads, with one entry per CDR3 protein and no DNA. The record lists approximately 6,000 distinct CDR3 sequences, of which the ten most abundant hold roughly 21%. The sample was also reused in another study, on T cell repertoires in aging, cancer and after chemotherapy. That work contributes: Age-matched healthy donors had significantly more diverse, less clonal blood TCR repertoires than untreated cancer patients.

This TCR was recovered from a human donor in good health. Specimen: peripheral blood.

The CDR3 here is CAWSRNSGTNTYEQYF. The chain carries TRBV30 and TRBJ2-7; TCRdb outputs TRBD1, but without DNA this stays unchecked. The CDR3 is 16 residues long. The V gene's germline CDR1 is GTSNPN and CDR2 SVGIG (reference sequence).